Presented here are 27 T cell receptor beta chains from one specimen sequenced in a study of cytomegalovirus exposure and HLA in healthy donors. The PCR made use of 60 Vbeta and 13 Jbeta primers. Produced via immunoSEQ multiplex PCR; TCRdb's table is partial and in-frame only. The sample includes some 160,000 clones, approximately 68% of them seen just once. Sequenced input: PBMCs. These receptors were collected from a middle-aged man in good health and CMV-seronegative.

The J gene is TRBJ2-3, the V gene TRBV5-5; weak D call: TRBD1 (5 bases). Germline V gene lookup returns CDR1 SGHKS and CDR2 YYEKEE (reference sequence). The CDR3 runs 16 residues. V was pared by 0 bases and J by 4 bases, with 15 bases between. The chain's CDR3 is CASSLGVGAFADTQYF. The CDR3 coding sequence is TGTGCCAGCAGCTTGGGTGTAGGGGCCTTCGCAGATACGCAGTATTTT.

This rearrangement joins TRBV6-1 to TRBJ1-2; 10 nucleotides agree with TRBD1. The CDR3 contains 14 residues. Germline-derived CDR1 and CDR2 are MNHNS and SASEGT. V shed 1 base, J shed 8 bases, and the junction held 4 bases outside the gene matches. CDR3 nucleotides: TGTGCCAGCAGTGAAGGGGGGACAGGGGTAGGCTACACCTTC. Its protein product is CASSEGGTGVGYTF.

The chain has TRBV27 and TRBJ2-7; no firm D call. The CDR3 runs 10 residues. Deletions cut 6 bases from V and 6 bases from J, with 6 bases between. Germline V CDR1 and CDR2: MNHEY, SMNVEV (reference sequence). CDR3: CASSSLEQYF. DNA for the CDR3: TGTGCCAGCAGCTCCCTCGAGCAGTACTTC.

The rearrangement links TRBV2 to TRBJ1-2; tentatively, D is TRBD1 (6 bases). The CDR3 loop spans 14 amino acids. Germline CDR1 SNHLY, CDR2 FYNNEI. Trimming stripped 7 bases from V and 0 bases from J, with 12 bases between. Here the CDR3 DNA reads TGTGCCAGCAAGAGGACAGTCACTAACTATGGCTACACCTTC. Residues: CASKRTVTNYGYTF. Supplemented by reference TRBV2 and TRBJ1-2, the full variable domain reads EPEVTQTPSHQVTQMGQEVILRCVPISNHLYFYWYRQILGQKVEFLVSFYNNEISEKSEIFDDQFSVERPDGSNFTLKIRSTKLEDSAMYFCASKRTVTNYGYTFGSGTRLTVV.

This clone came up once. The V and J genes are TRBV19 and TRBJ1-5, with TRBD1 matching 7 bases. Germline CDR1 is LNHDA and CDR2 is SQIVND (reference sequence). The CDR3 spans 15 residues. Trimming at V came to 4 bases and at J to 5 bases, leaving 8 bases not matched to a gene. The CDR3: CASSTGTARHQPQHF. CDR3 DNA: TGTGCCAGTAGTACCGGGACAGCACGACATCAGCCCCAGCATTTT.

The CDR3 DNA is TGTGCCAGCAGCCAAGTAGGTCTAGTTTACAATGAGCAGTTCTTC. This sequence encodes CASSQVGLVYNEQFF. This chain links TRBV14 with TRBJ2-1; D uncertain. This CDR3 contains 15 residues. Between the trimmed V and J ends, which lost 1 base and 4 bases, there was a span of 11 bases. The germline gives CDR1 SGHDN, CDR2 FVKESK.

The V call is TRBV4-1, the J call TRBJ1-1; 7 bases are a match to TRBD1. Germline V CDR1 and CDR2: MGHRA, YSYEKL. The CDR3 spans 15 residues. The junction had 10 bases not matched to a gene; V was cut back by 1 base and J by 8 bases. CDR3 nucleotides: TGCGCCAGCAGCCAAGGTCCTGAGGGGGCATCCGAAGCTTTCTTT. It yields the protein CASSQGPEGASEAFF.

The chain recombines TRBV28 with TRBJ1-4; no definite D call. The V gene lost 2 bases and the J gene lost 3 bases, with 7 bases spanning the gap. CDR3 length: 14 residues. Germline V gene lookup returns CDR1 MDHEN and CDR2 SYDVKM. CDR3 residues: CASSLGAANEKLFF. The CDR3 DNA sequence: TGTGCCAGCAGTTTAGGTGCAGCTAATGAAAAACTGTTTTTT.

This chain joins TRBV6-1 and TRBJ2-3, with TRBD1 matching 11 bases. The J segment lost 5 bases and the V segment lost 0 bases, leaving 4 bases of the junction unmatched. This CDR3 is 16 amino acids long. The germline CDR1 and CDR2 sequences are MNHNS and SASEGT. CDR3 bases: TGTGCCAGCAGTGAAGCGCTGGGGACAGGGGGAGATACGCAGTATTTT. It codes for CASSEALGTGGDTQYF.

The genes are TRBV27 and TRBJ2-5; 8 nucleotides line up with TRBD2. CDR3 length: 15 amino acids. CDR1 and CDR2 (germline): MNHEY, SMNVEV (reference sequence). Trimming removed 2 bases from V and 7 bases from J; junction bases left unmatched: 9. The CDR3 sequence: CASSLIGGGMMTQYF. Here the CDR3 DNA reads TGTGCCAGCAGTTTAATTGGCGGGGGGATGATGACCCAGTACTTC.

This clone was detected a few times. J is TRBJ1-1 and V is TRBV6-5; maybe TRBD1 (5 bases). V was cut by 6 bases and J by 1 base, with 12 bases left in between. The germline gives CDR1 MNHEY, CDR2 SVGAGI. The CDR3 extends over 14 amino acids. CDR3 residues: CASRQGLWNTEAFF. As DNA, the CDR3 is TGTGCCAGCAGGCAGGGTTTATGGAACACTGAAGCTTTCTTT.

This clone was detected only a few times. This rearrangement joins TRBV29-1 to TRBJ1-1; perhaps TRBD1 as D (6 bases). V was clipped by 1 base and J by 1 base, with 7 bases between them. The CDR3 has 13 amino acids. Germline CDR1 SQVTM, CDR2 ANQGSEA. DNA of the CDR3: TGCAGCGTTGAAGTAGGGGGGAACACTGAAGCTTTCTTT. It encodes CSVEVGGNTEAFF.

This chain links TRBV27 with TRBJ2-5; 10 positions match TRBD2. This CDR3 spans 17 amino acids. CDR1 and CDR2 (germline): MNHEY, SMNVEV (reference sequence). V shed 4 bases and J 2 bases; nucleotides not matched to a gene: 10. CDR3 in amino acids: CASSSLLSGGAQETQYF. The CDR3 nucleotides read TGTGCCAGCAGTTCCCTTCTGAGCGGGGGGGCTCAAGAGACCCAGTACTTC.

This sequence joins TRBV5-1 and TRBJ2-4; TRBD2 matches at 11 bases. This CDR3 has 16 residues. V was clipped by 0 bases and J by 6 bases; unmatched bases: 5. Germline V CDR1 and CDR2: SGHRS, YFSETQ. The CDR3 spells CASSLALAGVGNIQYF. CDR3 sequence (DNA): TGCGCCAGCAGCTTGGCACTAGCGGGGGTTGGAAACATTCAGTACTTC.

The chain recombines TRBV19 with TRBJ2-1; 8 nucleotides match TRBD1. V shed 5 bases and J 7 bases; nucleotides not matched to a gene: 7. Germline CDR1 and CDR2: LNHDA and SQIVND (reference sequence). There are 14 residues in the CDR3. The CDR3 DNA reads as TGTGCCAGTAGTTTCGGACAGGGAGGTAATGAGCAGTTCTTC. As protein: CASSFGQGGNEQFF.

The rearrangement links TRBV28 to TRBJ2-7; a weak D match, TRBD1 (5 bases). Per the germline V gene, CDR1 is MDHEN and CDR2 is SYDVKM. The CDR3 length is 13 residues. Between the trimmed V and J ends, which lost 3 bases and 3 bases, there was a span of 9 bases. The CDR3 DNA reads as TGTGCCAGCAGTTTTTCAGGGAACTACGAGCAGTACTTC. Amino acids: CASSFSGNYEQYF. The variable domain in full, completed from reference TRBV28 and TRBJ2-7, reads DVKVTQSSRYLVKRTGEKVFLECVQDMDHENMFWYRQDPGLGLRLIYFSYDVKMKEKGDIPEGYSVSREKKERFSLILESASTNQTSMYLCASSFSGNYEQYFGPGTRLTVT.

CDR3 in amino acids: CAWTPSRTSDARAYNEQFF. CDR3 DNA sequence: TGTGCCTGGACCCCGTCCCGGACTAGCGACGCCAGGGCCTACAATGAGCAGTTCTTC. This sequence joins TRBV30 and TRBJ2-1, with 9 positions matching TRBD2. The CDR3 length is 19 residues. Germline trimming cut 4 bases from V and 2 bases from J; bases unmatched to any gene: 18. Germline V gene sequence: CDR1 GTSNPN, CDR2 SVGIG (reference sequence).

CDR3 coding DNA: TGTGCCAGCTCACCAGCCGGTAACAGGGGCACTGAAGCTTTCTTT. This gives the protein CASSPAGNRGTEAFF. This chain connects TRBV18 to TRBJ1-1, with 7 positions matching TRBD1. Germline V gene lookup returns CDR1 KGHSH and CDR2 LQKENI. The CDR3 sequence is 15 residues long. The V segment lost 2 bases and the J segment 4 bases; nucleotides outside the gene matches: 7. Using reference TRBV18 and TRBJ1-1 for the parts outside the CDR3, the full variable domain is NAGVMQNPRHLVRRRGQEARLRCSPMKGHSHVYWYRQLPEEGLKFMVYLQKENIIDESGMPKERFSAEFPKEGPSILRIQQVVRGDSAAYFCASSPAGNRGTEAFFGQGTRLTVV.

V gene TRBV19 combines with J gene TRBJ2-7, with D possibly TRBD2 on 5 matching bases. Germline assignment: CDR1 LNHDA and CDR2 SQIVND (reference sequence). Trimming removed 1 base at V and 1 base at J, with 8 bases between. CDR3 length: 14 amino acids. The CDR3 is CASSIAPGSYEQYF. The DNA for the CDR3 is TGTGCCAGTAGTATAGCACCGGGATCCTACGAGCAGTACTTC. The variable domain in full, with the rest retrieved from reference TRBV19 and TRBJ2-7, is DGGITQSPKYLFRKEGQNVTLSCEQNLNHDAMYWYRQDPGQGLRLIYYSQIVNDFQKGDIAEGYSVSREKKESFPLTVTSAQKNPTAFYLCASSIAPGSYEQYFGPGTRLTVT.

The chain carries TRBV6-1 and TRBJ1-5, with D maybe TRBD1 (6 bases). Germline CDR1 reads MNHNS; CDR2 reads SASEGT. The CDR3 extends over 14 amino acids. Trimming left V 4 bases short and J 10 bases short, with 17 bases between. In DNA form, the CDR3 reads TGTGCCAGCAGTGGAGGACAGTTCCCCCGACCCCAGCATTTT. Translated, it gives CASSGGQFPRPQHF.

V usage is TRBV6-6 and J usage is TRBJ1-2; 10 nucleotides agree with TRBD1. The CDR3 length is 14 residues. The V gene's germline CDR1 is MNHNY and CDR2 SVGAGI (reference sequence). With V trimmed by 7 bases and J by 4 bases, 6 bases remained unmatched. The CDR3 coding sequence is TGTGCCAGCACCGGGACAGGGGTTACCTATGGCTACACCTTC. It is translated as CASTGTGVTYGYTF.

The V call is TRBV7-8, the J call TRBJ2-7, with TRBD1 matching 9 bases. CDR1 SGHVS and CDR2 FQNEAQ come from the germline V gene. The CDR3 contains 15 residues. Trimming cost V 5 bases and J 5 bases; bases outside gene matches: 10. Written as DNA, the CDR3 is TGTGCCAGCAGCCCCCGGGACAGGGCTTTCCACGAGCAGTACTTC. This translates into CASSPRDRAFHEQYF. Complete variable domain (other parts from reference TRBV7-8 and TRBJ2-7): GAGVSQSPRYKVAKRGQDVALRCDPISGHVSLFWYQQALGQGPEFLTYFQNEAQLDKSGLPSDRFFAERPEGSVSTLKIQRTQQEDSAVYLCASSPRDRAFHEQYFGPGTRLTVT.

The gene calls are TRBV28 and TRBJ2-7; D not resolved. Germline values: CDR1 MDHEN, CDR2 SYDVKM. V was cut by 3 bases and J by 10 bases, with 10 bases left in between. The CDR3 has 11 amino acids. The CDR3 here is CASSLGFRQYF. CDR3 bases: TGTGCCAGCAGTTTGGGCTTTCGACAGTACTTC.

The chain couples TRBV7-9 to TRBJ1-1, with D perhaps matching TRBD1 (5 bases). The ends were cut back, 6 bases at V and 4 bases at J, with 18 bases in the middle. CDR1 SEHNR and CDR2 FQNEAQ come from the germline V gene (reference sequence). The CDR3 is made up of 15 amino acids. CDR3 protein: CASSGPTEGFTEAFF. In DNA form, the CDR3 reads TGTGCCAGCAGTGGTCCGACGGAGGGGTTCACTGAAGCTTTCTTT.

CDR3 nucleotides: TGCAGTGTTAGGTTCGGGAACGGCTACACCTTC. This codes for CSVRFGNGYTF. The chain is built from TRBV20-1 and TRBJ1-2; D is unresolved. Trimming took 7 bases from V and 8 from J, leaving 14 bases between them. This CDR3 spans 11 amino acids. Germline CDR1 reads DFQATT; CDR2 reads SNEGSKA (reference sequence).

The V call is TRBV14, the J call TRBJ2-5; possible D gene TRBD2, 6 bases. V was cut by 4 bases and J by 1 base, with 16 bases left in between. Germline lookup yields CDR1 SGHDN and CDR2 FVKESK. The CDR3 runs to 16 residues. This CDR3 reads CASSLGAGWAQETQYF. As DNA, the CDR3 is TGTGCCAGCAGCCTCGGGGCGGGATGGGCCCAAGAGACCCAGTACTTC. Full variable domain (rest looked up from reference TRBV14 and TRBJ2-5): EAGVTQFPSHSVIEKGQTVTLRCDPISGHDNLYWYRRVMGKEIKFLLHFVKESKQDESGMPNNRFLAERTGGTYSTLKVQPAELEDSGVYFCASSLGAGWAQETQYFGPGTRLLVL.

The chain joins TRBV27 to TRBJ2-7; D not certain. The germline V gene has CDR1 MNHEY and CDR2 SMNVEV (reference sequence). With 6 bases removed from V and 2 bases from J, the gap between germline ends came to 17 bases. The CDR3 covers 15 residues. The CDR3 DNA follows: TGTGCCAGCAGCCCCAAGTGGGCTTCTACCTACGAGCAGTACTTC. It translates to CASSPKWASTYEQYF.